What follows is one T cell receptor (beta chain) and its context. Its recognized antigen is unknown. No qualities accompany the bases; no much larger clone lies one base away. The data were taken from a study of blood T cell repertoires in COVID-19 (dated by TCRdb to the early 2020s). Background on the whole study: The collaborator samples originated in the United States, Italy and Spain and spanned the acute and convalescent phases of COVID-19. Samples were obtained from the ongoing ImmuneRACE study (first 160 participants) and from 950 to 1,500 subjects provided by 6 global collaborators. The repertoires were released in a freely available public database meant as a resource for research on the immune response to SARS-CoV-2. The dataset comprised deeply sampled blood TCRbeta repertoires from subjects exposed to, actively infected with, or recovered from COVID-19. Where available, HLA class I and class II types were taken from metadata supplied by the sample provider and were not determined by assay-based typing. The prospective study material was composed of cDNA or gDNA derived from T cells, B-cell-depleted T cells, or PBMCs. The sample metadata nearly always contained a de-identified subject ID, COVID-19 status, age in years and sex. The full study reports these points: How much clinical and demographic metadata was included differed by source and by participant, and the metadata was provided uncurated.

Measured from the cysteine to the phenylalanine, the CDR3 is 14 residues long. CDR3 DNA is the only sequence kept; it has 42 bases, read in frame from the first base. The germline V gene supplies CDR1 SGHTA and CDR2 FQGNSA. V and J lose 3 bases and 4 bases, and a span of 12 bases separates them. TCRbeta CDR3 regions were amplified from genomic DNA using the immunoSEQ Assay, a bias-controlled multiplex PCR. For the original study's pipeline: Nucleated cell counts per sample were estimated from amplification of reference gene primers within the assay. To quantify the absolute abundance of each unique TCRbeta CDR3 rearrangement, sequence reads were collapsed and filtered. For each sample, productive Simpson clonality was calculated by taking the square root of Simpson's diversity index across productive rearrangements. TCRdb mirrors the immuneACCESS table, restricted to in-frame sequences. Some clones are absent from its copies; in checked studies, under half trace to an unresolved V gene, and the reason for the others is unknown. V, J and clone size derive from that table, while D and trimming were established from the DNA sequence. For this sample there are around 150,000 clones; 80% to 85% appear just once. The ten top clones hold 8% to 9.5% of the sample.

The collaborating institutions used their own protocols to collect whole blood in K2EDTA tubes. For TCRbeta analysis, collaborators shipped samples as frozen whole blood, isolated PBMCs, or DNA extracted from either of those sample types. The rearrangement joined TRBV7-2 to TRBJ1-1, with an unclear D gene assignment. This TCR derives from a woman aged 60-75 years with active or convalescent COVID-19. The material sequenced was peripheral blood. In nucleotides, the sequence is TGTGCCAGCAGCTTTCTCACCCGAGGCACTGAAGCTTTCTTT. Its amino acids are CASSFLTRGTEAFF.